This note documents a single T cell receptor (beta chain) sequence. What it binds is not known. Measured with immunoSEQ multiplex PCR; TCRdb has only the in-frame clones, and not every one. The sample carries 90,000 to 100,000 clones, around nine tenths recorded once. The sample is drawn from a study of OX40 agonist ivuxolimab in advanced cancers. Overall study results and limits: Circulating CD4+ and CD8+ T cells showed clonal expansion by week 6 at 0.1 to 3.0 mg/kg.

The CDR3 sequence is 14 residues long. Trimming shortened V by 5 bases and J by 2 bases, and 10 bases separated the two germline ends. Germline CDR1 MDHEN, CDR2 SYDVKM. V gene TRBV28 combines with J gene TRBJ1-5; D is possibly TRBD1 (5 bases). Sample: CD4+ or CD8+ T cells sorted from blood, taken in a trial of the OX40 agonist ivuxolimab. The receptor's source is an adult with an advanced solid tumor such as melanoma, head and neck, liver or kidney cancer. DNA of the CDR3: TGTGCCAGCAGTCCTCAGGGTGGCAATCAGCCCCAGCATTTT. Protein sequence: CASSPQGGNQPQHF.